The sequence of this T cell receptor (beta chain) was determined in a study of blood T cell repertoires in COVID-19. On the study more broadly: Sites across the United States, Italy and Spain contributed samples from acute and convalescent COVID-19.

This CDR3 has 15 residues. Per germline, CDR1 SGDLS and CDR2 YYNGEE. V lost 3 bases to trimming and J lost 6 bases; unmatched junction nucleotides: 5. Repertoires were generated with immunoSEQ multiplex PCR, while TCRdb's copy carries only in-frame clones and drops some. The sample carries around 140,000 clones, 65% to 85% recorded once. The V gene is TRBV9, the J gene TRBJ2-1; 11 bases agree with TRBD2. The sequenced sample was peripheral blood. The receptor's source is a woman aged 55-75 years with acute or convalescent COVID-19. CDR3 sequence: CASSAILAGANEQFF. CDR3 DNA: TGTGCCAGCAGCGCGATACTAGCGGGAGCCAATGAGCAGTTCTTC.